The 10 T cell receptor beta chains presented below share a single source sample, sequenced in a study of blood T cell repertoires in COVID-19. The data were produced by immunoSEQ multiplex PCR, yet TCRdb's version contains in-frame clones alone and is incomplete. Of fewer than 300,000 clones listed, approximately 85% were seen once; the top ten hold 0.87%. Sequenced sample: peripheral blood. These receptors all come from a human donor with COVID-19, enrolled during active disease. The donor label of this sample is uncertain.

V gene TRBV30 combines with J gene TRBJ1-2; 10 nucleotides match TRBD1. This CDR3 has 13 amino acids. V gave up 4 bases and J gave up 7 bases; unmatched junction bases: 6. The V gene's germline CDR1 is GTSNPN and CDR2 SVGIG (reference sequence). CDR3 nucleotide sequence: TGTGCCTGGACTGGGACAGGGGATGGTGGCTACACCTTC. This encodes CAWTGTGDGGYTF.

The chain carries TRBV3-1 (or the pseudogene TRBV3-2) and TRBJ1-5; no reliable D call. This CDR3 region has 16 residues. Trimming stripped 0 bases from V and 9 bases from J, with 18 bases between. Germline V gives CDR1 LGHDT, CDR2 YNNKEL (reference sequence). DNA for the CDR3: TGTGCCAGCAGCCAAGATCACACAGTTGCAAATAGGCCCCAGCATTTT. It specifies CASSQDHTVANRPQHF.

In nucleotides, the CDR3 is TGCAGTGGTGCTAGCGCGAACGAGCAGTACTTC. This translates into CSGASANEQYF. This chain links TRBV20-1 with TRBJ2-7, with a tentative D call TRBD2 (6 bases). Trimming took 7 bases from V and 5 from J, leaving 12 bases between them. Germline assignment: CDR1 DFQATT and CDR2 SNEGSKA (reference sequence). The CDR3 consists of 11 residues.

Only a few counts were recorded for this clone. The V gene is TRBV9, the J gene TRBJ2-3; 7 bases fit TRBD2. V was clipped by 2 bases and J by 1 base; unmatched bases: 13. Germline lookup yields CDR1 SGDLS and CDR2 YYNGEE. This CDR3 region has 18 residues. Written as DNA, the CDR3 is TGTGCCAGCAGCGTCCGCGGTGCGGCGGGAGTAGGCACAGATACGCAGTATTTT. Translation gives CASSVRGAAGVGTDTQYF.

V gene TRBV19 combines with J gene TRBJ2-1; TRBD2 matches at 7 bases. CDR1 is LNHDA, CDR2 SQIVND, per germline (reference sequence). V was pared by 8 bases and J by 10 bases, with 5 bases of the junction left unmatched. There are 11 residues in the CDR3. The CDR3 region is CASGRAREQFF. Written as DNA, the CDR3 is TGTGCCAGTGGGAGGGCCAGGGAGCAGTTCTTC.

V and J are TRBV6-1 and TRBJ1-5; 7 nucleotides line up with TRBD1. The CDR3 runs to 14 residues. Germline trimming cut 4 bases from V and 6 bases from J; bases unmatched to any gene: 6. Germline CDR1 MNHNS, CDR2 SASEGT. This CDR3 is CASSGQGRGQPQHF. The CDR3 region has the DNA TGTGCCAGCAGTGGACAGGGTAGGGGTCAGCCCCAGCATTTT.

V is TRBV10-3 and J is TRBJ1-2, with D uncertain. The CDR3 has 13 residues. Germline-derived CDR1 and CDR2 are ENHRY and SYGVKD. Trimming removed 0 bases at V and 5 bases at J, with 7 bases between. The CDR3 nucleotides are TGTGCCATCAGTGAGTCCGCCACATATGGCTACACCTTC. Translating it yields CAISESATYGYTF.

V is TRBV18 and J is TRBJ1-1; 7 nucleotides agree with TRBD1. Germline trimming cut 3 bases from V and 10 bases from J; bases unmatched to any gene: 5. The CDR3 sequence is 12 residues long. The V gene's germline CDR1 is KGHSH and CDR2 LQKENI. The CDR3 loop reads CASSPPTGPAFF. Here the CDR3 DNA reads TGTGCCAGCTCACCTCCGACAGGGCCAGCTTTCTTT.

This chain links TRBV28 with TRBJ1-6, with TRBD1 identical over 7 bases. Germline V gene sequence: CDR1 MDHEN, CDR2 SYDVKM. V shed 5 bases and J 9 bases; nucleotides not matched to a gene: 10. The CDR3 has 15 residues. DNA for the CDR3: TGTGCCAGCAGTATGACAGGGCCCGCCCGTTCACCCCTCCACTTT. Translating it yields CASSMTGPARSPLHF.

This clone was seen more than once but under ten times. CDR3 DNA sequence: TGTGCCAGCAGTTATCGGGACAGGGTTCACTATGGCTACACCTTC. It yields the protein CASSYRDRVHYGYTF. V gene TRBV6-5 combines with J gene TRBJ1-2, with 9 bases identical to TRBD1. The germline gives CDR1 MNHEY, CDR2 SVGAGI. CDR3 length: 15 amino acids. V shed 3 bases and J 3 bases; nucleotides not matched to a gene: 5.